The 27 T cell receptor beta chains in this list originate from one sample, sequenced in a study of shared clonotypes between healthy human individuals. CD8 cells classed as naive were CD45RO-negative and positively selected for CCR7, excluding terminally differentiated effector memory CD45RA+ cells. Clones were sequenced by immunoSEQ multiplex PCR, and TCRdb holds only the in-frame ones, with some missing. This table holds about 2 million clones, 85% to 95% found once. The sequenced material came from naive CD8+ T cells sorted from blood. The source of these receptors is a man between 18 and 29 years old in good health.

The V and J genes are TRBV11-2 and TRBJ2-7; D gene ambiguous. With 2 bases removed from V and 3 bases from J, the gap between germline ends came to 8 bases. Germline values: CDR1 SGHAT, CDR2 FQNNGV. The CDR3 is 13 residues long. The DNA of the CDR3 is TGTGCCAGCAGCTTACCGCAGGACTACGAGCAGTACTTC. This gives the protein CASSLPQDYEQYF.

This clone has just a few counts. This chain joins TRBV27 and TRBJ1-6; D unresolved. V lost 7 bases to trimming and J lost 9 bases, with 4 bases between them. Per germline, CDR1 MNHEY and CDR2 SMNVEV (reference sequence). The CDR3 contains 10 residues. The CDR3 DNA follows: TGTGCCAGCACCCGTTCACCCCTCCACTTT. Its translation is CASTRSPLHF.

V and J are TRBV28 and TRBJ2-3, with TRBD2 identical over 8 bases. The junction had 11 bases not matched to a gene; V was cut back by 6 bases and J by 6 bases. This CDR3 is built from 15 residues. The germline V gene has CDR1 MDHEN and CDR2 SYDVKM. This CDR3 reads CASRPSGGAVDTQYF. Here the CDR3 DNA reads TGTGCCAGCAGACCATCGGGGGGGGCCGTCGATACGCAGTATTTT.

The chain uses TRBV7-9 and TRBJ1-2; 10 bases align to TRBD1. With 5 bases clipped from V and 6 bases from J, the junction kept 3 bases outside the gene matches. The CDR3 has 13 residues. Germline-derived CDR1 and CDR2 are SEHNR and FQNEAQ (reference sequence). The CDR3 nucleotides read TGTGCCAGCAGCAGGGGGACAGGGGATGGCTACACCTTC. Its protein is CASSRGTGDGYTF.

The genes are TRBV6-1 and TRBJ2-7, with 8 nucleotides matching TRBD1. The junction had 3 bases not matched to a gene; V was cut back by 3 bases and J by 2 bases. CDR3 length equals 14 residues. Germline V gene sequence: CDR1 MNHNS, CDR2 SASEGT. The CDR3 reads CASSETGAAYEQYF. The DNA for the CDR3 is TGTGCCAGCAGTGAGACAGGGGCGGCCTACGAGCAGTACTTC.

Concerning this clone itself: Other DNA sequences in the same sample also yield this CDR3. The chain combines TRBV7-9 with TRBJ2-2, with TRBD1 as a possible D gene (6 bases). The germline V gene encodes CDR1 SEHNR and CDR2 FQNEAQ (reference sequence). Trimming left V 5 bases short and J 0 bases short, with 10 bases between. The CDR3 is 15 amino acids. CDR3 region: CASSPGTTNTGELFF. CDR3 nucleotides: TGTGCCAGCAGCCCCGGGACAACGAACACCGGGGAGCTGTTTTTT.

As DNA, the CDR3 is TGTGCCAGTAGTATAGTTGGACTAGCGCTGGTTAGCACAGATACGCAGTATTTT. This encodes CASSIVGLALVSTDTQYF. This chain connects TRBV19 to TRBJ2-3; 9 nucleotides line up with TRBD2. Germline loops: CDR1 LNHDA, CDR2 SQIVND (reference sequence). V shed 1 base and J 0 bases; nucleotides not matched to a gene: 8. CDR3 size: 18 residues.

The chain combines TRBV29-1 with TRBJ2-7, with D perhaps matching TRBD1 or TRBD2 (5 bases each). The CDR3 has 13 residues. Germline values: CDR1 SQVTM, CDR2 ANQGSEA. Trimming took 3 bases from V and 0 from J, leaving 9 bases between them. Here the CDR3 reads CSVDEGSSYEQYF. CDR3 sequence (DNA): TGCAGCGTTGATGAGGGGAGCTCCTACGAGCAGTACTTC.

V is TRBV6-6 and J is TRBJ2-1; 8 nucleotides line up with TRBD2. Germline V CDR1 and CDR2: MNHNY, SVGAGI (reference sequence). This CDR3 contains 13 residues. Trimming at V came to 2 bases and at J to 14 bases, leaving 8 bases not matched to a gene. The CDR3 region has the DNA TGTGCCAGCAGTTACCCATTAAGCGGGGGAGAGTTCTTC. As protein: CASSYPLSGGEFF.

V gene TRBV27 combines with J gene TRBJ2-2; the D is unclear. Trimming shortened V by 5 bases and J by 2 bases, and 6 bases separated the two germline ends. Germline V gene data show CDR1 as MNHEY and CDR2 as SMNVEV (reference sequence). CDR3 length: 13 amino acids. CDR3 amino acids: CASSNINTGELFF. DNA of the CDR3: TGTGCCAGCAGTAATATCAACACCGGGGAGCTGTTTTTT.

As concerns this clone: The sample has other DNA sequences that encode this CDR3 too. The rearrangement links TRBV13 to TRBJ2-7; D unresolved. The CDR3 extends over 14 amino acids. The V and J ends lost 0 bases and 1 base respectively, with 7 bases between them. Germline V lookup: CDR1 PRHDT, CDR2 FYEKMQ (reference sequence). As DNA, the CDR3 is TGTGCCAGCAGCTTAGGTCAGGTTTCCTACGAGCAGTACTTC. Translating it yields CASSLGQVSYEQYF.

The chain employs TRBV6-1 and TRBJ1-5; D not certain. Looked up from germline, CDR1 is MNHNS and CDR2 is SASEGT. Trimming stripped 2 bases from V and 7 bases from J, with 18 bases between. The CDR3 extends over 16 amino acids. The CDR3 region is CASSEISFSGVQPQHF. The DNA of the CDR3 is TGTGCCAGCAGTGAAATATCGTTCTCGGGAGTACAGCCCCAGCATTTT.

CDR3 DNA: TGTGCCAGCAGTGGTGGTGGGTACAATCAGCCCCAGCATTTT. Its protein is CASSGGGYNQPQHF. The chain couples TRBV6-1 to TRBJ1-5; no clear D gene. The V end lost 4 bases, the J end lost 3 bases, and 10 bases lay between the germline ends. This CDR3 is 14 amino acids long. In germline, CDR1 is MNHNS, CDR2 SASEGT.

The chain couples TRBV27 to TRBJ2-7; 7 positions match TRBD1. V lost 5 bases to trimming and J lost 6 bases; unmatched junction nucleotides: 10. The CDR3 spans 14 residues. CDR1 is MNHEY and CDR2 is SMNVEV in the germline V gene (reference sequence). This chain's CDR3 is CASSPTPTGFEQYF. CDR3 bases: TGTGCCAGCAGTCCCACCCCGACAGGGTTCGAGCAGTACTTC.

V is TRBV27 and J is TRBJ2-1; D unclear. Per germline, CDR1 MNHEY and CDR2 SMNVEV (reference sequence). The CDR3 loop spans 14 amino acids. V lost 2 bases and J lost 8, with 13 bases in between. CDR3 nucleotides: TGTGCCAGCAGTTTAGTACTACATGGGTATGAGCAGTTCTTC. Translation gives CASSLVLHGYEQFF.

The chain is built from TRBV7-6 and TRBJ2-1, with a weak D call TRBD2 (5 bases). The germline V gene has CDR1 SGHVS and CDR2 FNYEAQ. The CDR3 extends over 14 amino acids. The V end was cut by 6 bases, the J end by 8 bases, with 17 bases between. CDR3 nucleotides: TGTGCCAGCAGTTTCGAGGGCCCCGGGGATGAGCAGTTCTTC. Translating it yields CASSFEGPGDEQFF. The whole variable domain, filled in from reference TRBV7-6 and TRBJ2-1, reads GAGVSQSPRYKVTKRGQDVALRCDPISGHVSLYWYRQALGQGPEFLTYFNYEAQQDKSGLPNDRFSAERPEGSISTLTIQRTEQRDSAMYRCASSFEGPGDEQFFGPGTRLTVL.

This rearrangement joins TRBV30 to TRBJ1-1; D ambiguous. Germline V gene lookup returns CDR1 GTSNPN and CDR2 SVGIG (reference sequence). Trimming took 3 bases from V and 4 from J, leaving 9 bases between them. The CDR3 is made up of 12 amino acids. In DNA, the CDR3 is TGTGCCTGGAGCCGGGGTCCCACTGAAGCTTTCTTT. Encoded protein: CAWSRGPTEAFF.

This chain joins TRBV27 and TRBJ2-7; 10 bases match TRBD2. In germline, CDR1 is MNHEY, CDR2 SMNVEV (reference sequence). Germline trimming cut 3 bases from V and 2 bases from J; bases unmatched to any gene: 4. The CDR3 runs to 15 residues. The CDR3 protein is CASSFGTSETYEQYF. As DNA, the CDR3 is TGTGCCAGCAGTTTCGGGACTAGCGAAACCTACGAGCAGTACTTC.

Comment on this clone: The sample carries other DNA sequences with the same CDR3. The rearrangement links TRBV6-5 to TRBJ1-1, with a possible D match to TRBD1 (5 bases). The V end lost 0 bases, the J end lost 3 bases, and 11 bases lay between the germline ends. This CDR3 is 15 amino acids long. Germline lookup yields CDR1 MNHEY and CDR2 SVGAGI. The CDR3 is CASSYSLGGDTEAFF. The CDR3 DNA follows: TGTGCCAGCAGTTACTCCCTTGGGGGGGACACTGAAGCTTTCTTT.

Of note for this clone: This sample includes further DNA sequences coding for the same CDR3. CDR3 DNA sequence: TGTGCCAGCAGCCTTGGACAGGGGGCGGCCGGGGAGCTGTTTTTT. Translated: CASSLGQGAAGELFF. The rearrangement uses TRBV7-8 and TRBJ2-2; 11 bases align to TRBD1. J lost 6 bases, V lost 5 bases, and 5 bases had no gene match. There are 15 residues in the CDR3. In germline, CDR1 is SGHVS, CDR2 FQNEAQ.

This chain joins TRBV28 and TRBJ1-2; possible D gene TRBD1, 5 bases. The CDR3 length is 14 residues. Per the germline V gene, CDR1 is MDHEN and CDR2 is SYDVKM. V was cut by 5 bases and J by 4 bases, with 14 bases left in between. This CDR3 reads CASSPSEGPYGYTF. The CDR3 nucleotides are TGTGCCAGCAGTCCCTCTGAGGGACCCTATGGCTACACCTTC.

The J gene is TRBJ2-1, the V gene TRBV7-2, with 7 bases identical to TRBD2. J lost 8 bases, V lost 1 base, and 8 bases had no gene match. This CDR3 comprises 15 residues. Germline V gene data show CDR1 as SGHTA and CDR2 as FQGNSA. The CDR3 nucleotides read TGTGCCAGCAGCTTAGAAAGCGGGGACGTACATGAGCAGTTCTTC. Translation gives CASSLESGDVHEQFF.

V and J are TRBV6-5 and TRBJ2-5; D gene ambiguous. Trimming removed 4 bases from V and 3 bases from J, with 12 bases in between. The germline gives CDR1 MNHEY, CDR2 SVGAGI. The CDR3 extends over 14 amino acids. DNA of the CDR3: TGTGCCAGCAGTTCCCTTGGAAGGGAAGAGACCCAGTACTTC. Amino acid sequence: CASSSLGREETQYF.

This clone was recorded once. The rearrangement joins TRBV19 to TRBJ2-7, with TRBD2 matching 10 bases. The CDR3 is 15 residues long. Trimming removed 2 bases from V and 3 bases from J; junction bases left unmatched: 4. Per the germline V gene, CDR1 is LNHDA and CDR2 is SQIVND (reference sequence). The CDR3 nucleotides read TGTGCCAGTAGTATACTAGCGGGAGAAATCTACGAGCAGTACTTC. Its translation is CASSILAGEIYEQYF.

V usage is TRBV15 and J usage is TRBJ1-1; possibly TRBD1 for D (5 bases). V gave up 11 bases and J gave up 3 bases, with 10 bases separating them. This CDR3 is 11 amino acids long. Germline-derived CDR1 and CDR2 are LNHNV and YYDKDF (reference sequence). The CDR3 region has the DNA TGTGCCGGGACCCCTGACACTGAAGCTTTCTTT. Protein: CAGTPDTEAFF.

About this clone: Other DNA sequences in this specimen translate into the identical CDR3. V gene TRBV27 combines with J gene TRBJ1-5, with D uncertain. Trimming pared 2 bases from V and 2 bases from J, leaving 13 bases between. The CDR3 consists of 16 residues. The V gene's germline CDR1 is MNHEY and CDR2 SMNVEV (reference sequence). In nucleotides, the CDR3 is TGTGCCAGCAGTTTAGGTCCGGGGAGTGGCAATCAGCCCCAGCATTTT. It translates to CASSLGPGSGNQPQHF.

This chain uses TRBV7-6 with TRBJ2-5; a weak D match, TRBD2 (5 bases). V lost 5 bases and J 9 bases, leaving 10 bases between the germline ends. The V gene's germline CDR1 is SGHVS and CDR2 FNYEAQ. The CDR3 covers 11 residues. The CDR3 coding sequence is TGTGCCAGCAGCGCCCCGGAGGCCCAGTACTTC. Encoded protein: CASSAPEAQYF. The entire variable domain, with the rest obtained from reference TRBV7-6 and TRBJ2-5, is as follows: GAGVSQSPRYKVTKRGQDVALRCDPISGHVSLYWYRQALGQGPEFLTYFNYEAQQDKSGLPNDRFSAERPEGSISTLTIQRTEQRDSAMYRCASSAPEAQYFGPGTRLLVL.